This T cell receptor (beta chain) was identified during a study of early T cells in non-severe SARS-CoV-2 infection. About the study: Unsorted whole blood bulk RNA was sequenced, with unpaired chains.

TCRdb recomputed calls from the 5' RACE reads with MiXCR, one row per CDR3 protein. The sample has about 60,000 distinct CDR3 sequences, roughly 14% seen once. This clonotype was observed a few times. Trimming took off 1 base at V and 7 bases at J, with 7 bases between the two ends. Germline CDR1 reads KGHSH; CDR2 reads LQKENI. The length of the CDR3 is 12 residues. The receptor comes from an adult who was a healthcare worker with PCR-confirmed SARS-CoV-2 infection or an uninfected control (not recorded which). The chain joins TRBV18 to TRBJ1-2, with unresolved D. What was sequenced was whole blood. The CDR3 is CASSPQAGGYTF. CDR3 sequence (DNA): TGTGCCAGCTCACCACAGGCAGGTGGCTACACCTTC.